This TCR beta chain was sequenced in a study of blood T cells in healthy people across ages. V lost 1 base and J 5 bases, leaving 11 bases between the germline ends. Germline values: CDR1 MGHRA, CDR2 YSYEKL. CDR3 size: 14 residues. Primed by a sample-barcoded 5' primer and a J-beta primer mix, a second PCR proceeded for 7 to 11 cycles. Each sample provided no less than 2.5 million CDR3-containing paired-end reads. TCRdb analysed the 5' RACE reads with MiXCR anew, one entry per CDR3 protein. The table lists 600,000 to 850,000 distinct CDR3 sequences, more than 20% of them singletons. The same sample was also used in a study of T cells of mothers and their children.

This receptor was obtained from a boy aged 5-17 years in good health. Sequenced: blood. This sequence joins TRBV4-1 and TRBJ1-2; the D gene is possibly TRBD1 (6 bases). In nucleotides, the CDR3 is TGCGCCAGCAGCCAAGTAAGACAGGAGTATGGCTACACCTTC. It is translated as CASSQVRQEYGYTF.